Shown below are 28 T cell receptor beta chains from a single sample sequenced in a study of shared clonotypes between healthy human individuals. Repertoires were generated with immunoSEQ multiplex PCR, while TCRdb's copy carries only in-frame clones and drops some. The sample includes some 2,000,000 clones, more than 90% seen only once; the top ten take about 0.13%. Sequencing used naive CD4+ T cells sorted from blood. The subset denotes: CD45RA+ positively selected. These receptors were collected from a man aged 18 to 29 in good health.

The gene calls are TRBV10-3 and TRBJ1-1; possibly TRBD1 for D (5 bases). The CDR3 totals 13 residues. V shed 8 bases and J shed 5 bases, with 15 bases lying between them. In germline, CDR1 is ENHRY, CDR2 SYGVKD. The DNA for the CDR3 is TGTGCCATCGGTAACTCTCAGGGTACTGAAGCTTTCTTT. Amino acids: CAIGNSQGTEAFF.

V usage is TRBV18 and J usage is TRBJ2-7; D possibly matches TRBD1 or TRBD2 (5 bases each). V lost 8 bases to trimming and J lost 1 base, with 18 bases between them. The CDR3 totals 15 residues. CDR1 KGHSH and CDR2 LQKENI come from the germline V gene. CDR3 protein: CASAGPGRGSYEQYF. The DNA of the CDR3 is TGTGCCAGCGCGGGTCCTGGAAGGGGATCCTACGAGCAGTACTTC.

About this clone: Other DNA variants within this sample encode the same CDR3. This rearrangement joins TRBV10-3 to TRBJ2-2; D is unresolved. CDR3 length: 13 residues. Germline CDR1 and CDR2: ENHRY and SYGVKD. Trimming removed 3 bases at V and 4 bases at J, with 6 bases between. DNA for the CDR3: TGTGCCATCAGTGAAGGCCCCACCGGGGAGCTGTTTTTT. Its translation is CAISEGPTGELFF.

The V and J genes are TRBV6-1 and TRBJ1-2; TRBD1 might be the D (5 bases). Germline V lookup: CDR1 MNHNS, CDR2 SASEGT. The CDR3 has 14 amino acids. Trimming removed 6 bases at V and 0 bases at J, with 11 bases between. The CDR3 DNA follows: TGTGCCAGCAGGGGAACAGGCCCTAACTATGGCTACACCTTC. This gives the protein CASRGTGPNYGYTF.

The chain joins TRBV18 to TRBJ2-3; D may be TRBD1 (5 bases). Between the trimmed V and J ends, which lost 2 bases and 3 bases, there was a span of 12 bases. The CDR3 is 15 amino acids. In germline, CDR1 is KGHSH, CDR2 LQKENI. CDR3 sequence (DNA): TGTGCCAGCTCACCATTCACAGGCAGAACAGATACGCAGTATTTT. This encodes CASSPFTGRTDTQYF.

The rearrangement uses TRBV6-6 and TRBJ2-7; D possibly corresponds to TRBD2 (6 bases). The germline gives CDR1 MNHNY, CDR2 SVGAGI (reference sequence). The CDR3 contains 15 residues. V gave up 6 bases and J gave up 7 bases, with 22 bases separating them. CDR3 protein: CASRESGLAIREQYF. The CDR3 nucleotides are TGTGCCAGCAGGGAGTCGGGACTGGCCATTCGAGAGCAGTACTTC.

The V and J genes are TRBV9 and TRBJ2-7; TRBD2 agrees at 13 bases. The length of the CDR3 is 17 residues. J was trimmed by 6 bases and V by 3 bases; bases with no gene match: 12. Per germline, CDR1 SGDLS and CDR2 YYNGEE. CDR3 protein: CASSGGLAGDRGSEQYF. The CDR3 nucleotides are TGTGCCAGCAGCGGCGGACTAGCGGGAGATAGGGGCTCCGAGCAGTACTTC.

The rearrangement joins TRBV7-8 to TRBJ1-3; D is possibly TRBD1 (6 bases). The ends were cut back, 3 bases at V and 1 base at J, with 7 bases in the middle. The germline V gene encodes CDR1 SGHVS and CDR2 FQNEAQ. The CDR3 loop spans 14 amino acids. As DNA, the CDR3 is TGTGCCAGCAGCTTCGGACAGTCTGGAAACACCATATATTTT. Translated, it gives CASSFGQSGNTIYF.

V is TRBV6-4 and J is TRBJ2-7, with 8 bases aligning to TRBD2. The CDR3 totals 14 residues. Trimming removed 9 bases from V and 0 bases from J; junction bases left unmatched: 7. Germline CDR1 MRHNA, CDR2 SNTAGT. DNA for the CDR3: TGTGCCAGTAATAAGCGGGGGTCCTCCTACGAGCAGTACTTC. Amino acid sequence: CASNKRGSSYEQYF.

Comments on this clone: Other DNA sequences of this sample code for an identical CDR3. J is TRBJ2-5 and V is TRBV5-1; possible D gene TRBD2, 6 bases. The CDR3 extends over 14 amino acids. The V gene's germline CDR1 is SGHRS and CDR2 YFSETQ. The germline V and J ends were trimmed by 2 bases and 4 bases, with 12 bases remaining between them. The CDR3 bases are TGCGCCAGCAGCTTAGAGCGGGTTGGAGAGACCCAGTACTTC. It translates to CASSLERVGETQYF. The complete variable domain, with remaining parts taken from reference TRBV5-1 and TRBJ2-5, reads KAGVTQTPRYLIKTRGQQVTLSCSPISGHRSVSWYQQTPGQGLQFLFEYFSETQRNKGNFPGRFSGRQFSNSRSEMNVSTLELGDSALYLCASSLERVGETQYFGPGTRLLVL.

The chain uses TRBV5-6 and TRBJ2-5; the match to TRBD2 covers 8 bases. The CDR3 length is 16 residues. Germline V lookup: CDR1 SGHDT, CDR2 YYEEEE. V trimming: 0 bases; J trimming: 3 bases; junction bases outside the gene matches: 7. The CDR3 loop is CASSLGMRGVKETQYF. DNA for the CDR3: TGTGCCAGCAGCTTGGGTATGCGGGGGGTAAAAGAGACCCAGTACTTC.

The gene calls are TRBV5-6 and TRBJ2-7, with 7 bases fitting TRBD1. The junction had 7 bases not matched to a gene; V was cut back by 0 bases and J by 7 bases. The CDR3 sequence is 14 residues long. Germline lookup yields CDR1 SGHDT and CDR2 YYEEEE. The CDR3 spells CASSLVGQAWEQYF. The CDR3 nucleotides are TGTGCCAGCAGCTTGGTCGGACAGGCGTGGGAGCAGTACTTC.

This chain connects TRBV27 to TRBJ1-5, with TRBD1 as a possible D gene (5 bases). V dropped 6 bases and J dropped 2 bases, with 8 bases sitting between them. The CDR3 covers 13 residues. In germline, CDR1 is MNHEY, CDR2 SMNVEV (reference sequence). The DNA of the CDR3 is TGTGCCAGCAGCCAAGGGGGCAATCAGCCCCAGCATTTT. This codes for CASSQGGNQPQHF.

In DNA, the CDR3 is TGTGCCAGCAGTCGACTAGCCCTTGGTAGTTTGGAGCAGTTCTTC. It codes for CASSRLALGSLEQFF. The chain uses TRBV7-2 and TRBJ2-1; 7 nucleotides match TRBD2. The J segment lost 10 bases and the V segment lost 6 bases, leaving 15 bases of the junction unmatched. Germline V gene lookup returns CDR1 SGHTA and CDR2 FQGNSA. The CDR3 consists of 15 residues.

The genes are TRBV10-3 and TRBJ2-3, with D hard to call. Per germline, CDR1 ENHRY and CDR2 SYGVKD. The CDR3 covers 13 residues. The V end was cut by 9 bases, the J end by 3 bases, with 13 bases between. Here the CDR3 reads CAIQPRFTDTQYF. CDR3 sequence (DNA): TGTGCCATTCAACCGAGGTTTACAGATACGCAGTATTTT.

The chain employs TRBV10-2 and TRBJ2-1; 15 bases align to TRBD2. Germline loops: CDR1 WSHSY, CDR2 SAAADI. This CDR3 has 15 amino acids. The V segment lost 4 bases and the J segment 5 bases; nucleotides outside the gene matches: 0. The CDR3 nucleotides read TGCGCCAGCAGTGGGACTAGCGGGGGGGACAATGAGCAGTTCTTC. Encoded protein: CASSGTSGGDNEQFF.

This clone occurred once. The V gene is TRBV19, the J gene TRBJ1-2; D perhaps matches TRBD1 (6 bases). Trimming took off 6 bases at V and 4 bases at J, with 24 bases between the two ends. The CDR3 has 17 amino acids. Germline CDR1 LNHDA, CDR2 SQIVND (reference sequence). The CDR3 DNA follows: TGTGCCAGTAGACAGCCGGGACAACAAAAAGGGGCCTATGGCTACACCTTC. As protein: CASRQPGQQKGAYGYTF. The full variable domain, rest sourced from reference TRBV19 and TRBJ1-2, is DGGITQSPKYLFRKEGQNVTLSCEQNLNHDAMYWYRQDPGQGLRLIYYSQIVNDFQKGDIAEGYSVSREKKESFPLTVTSAQKNPTAFYLCASRQPGQQKGAYGYTFGSGTRLTVV.

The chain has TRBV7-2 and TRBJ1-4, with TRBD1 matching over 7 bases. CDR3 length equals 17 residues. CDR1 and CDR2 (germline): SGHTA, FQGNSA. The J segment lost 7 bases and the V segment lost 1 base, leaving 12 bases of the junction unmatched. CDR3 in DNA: TGTGCCAGCAGCTTAGTGTTCAGCCGGCAGGGGGGTGAAAAACTGTTTTTT. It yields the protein CASSLVFSRQGGEKLFF.

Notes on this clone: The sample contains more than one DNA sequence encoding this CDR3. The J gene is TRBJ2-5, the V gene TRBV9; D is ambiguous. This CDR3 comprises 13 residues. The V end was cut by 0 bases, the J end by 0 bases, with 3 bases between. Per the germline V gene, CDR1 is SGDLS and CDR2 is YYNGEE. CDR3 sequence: CASSVGDQETQYF. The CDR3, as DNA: TGTGCCAGCAGCGTAGGGGACCAAGAGACCCAGTACTTC. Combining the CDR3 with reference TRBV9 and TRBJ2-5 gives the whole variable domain DSGVTQTPKHLITATGQRVTLRCSPRSGDLSVYWYQQSLDQGLQFLIQYYNGEERAKGNILERFSAQQFPDLHSELNLSSLELGDSALYFCASSVGDQETQYFGPGTRLLVL.

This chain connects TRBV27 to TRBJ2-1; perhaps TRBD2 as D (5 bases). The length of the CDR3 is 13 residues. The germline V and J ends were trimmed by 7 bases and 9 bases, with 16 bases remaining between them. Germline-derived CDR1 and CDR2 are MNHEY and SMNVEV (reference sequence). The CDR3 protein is CASTLRRGTEQFF. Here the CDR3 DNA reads TGTGCCAGCACCCTCCGCCGGGGTACTGAGCAGTTCTTC.

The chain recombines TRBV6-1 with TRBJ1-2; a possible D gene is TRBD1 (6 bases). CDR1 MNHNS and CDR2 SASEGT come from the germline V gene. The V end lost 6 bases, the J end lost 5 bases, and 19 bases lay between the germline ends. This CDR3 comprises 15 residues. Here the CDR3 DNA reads TGTGCCAGCAGCCGGAATCGAGACAGGAGTTATGGCTACACCTTC. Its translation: CASSRNRDRSYGYTF.

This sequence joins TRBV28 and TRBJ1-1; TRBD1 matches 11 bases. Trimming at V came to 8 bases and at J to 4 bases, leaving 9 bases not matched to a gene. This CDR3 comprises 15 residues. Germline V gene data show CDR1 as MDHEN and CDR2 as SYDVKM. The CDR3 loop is CASGGQGAGSTEAFF. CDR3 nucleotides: TGTGCCAGCGGCGGACAGGGGGCGGGTAGCACTGAAGCTTTCTTT.

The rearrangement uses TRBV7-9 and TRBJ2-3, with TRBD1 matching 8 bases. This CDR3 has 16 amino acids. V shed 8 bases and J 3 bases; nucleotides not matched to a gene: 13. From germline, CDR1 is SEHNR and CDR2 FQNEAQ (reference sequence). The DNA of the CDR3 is TGTGCCAGCTCCCCCGTGCTGCAGGGGGCAACAGATACGCAGTATTTT. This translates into CASSPVLQGATDTQYF.

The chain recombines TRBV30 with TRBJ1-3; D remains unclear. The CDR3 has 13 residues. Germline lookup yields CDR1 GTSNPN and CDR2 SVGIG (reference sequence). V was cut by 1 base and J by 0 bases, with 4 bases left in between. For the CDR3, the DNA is TGTGCCTGGAGTGGAAACTCTGGAAACACCATATATTTT. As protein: CAWSGNSGNTIYF.

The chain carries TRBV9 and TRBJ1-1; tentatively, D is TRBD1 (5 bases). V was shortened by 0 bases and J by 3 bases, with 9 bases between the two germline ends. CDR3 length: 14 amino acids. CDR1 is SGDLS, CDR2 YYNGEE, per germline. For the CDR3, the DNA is TGTGCCAGCAGCGTAGCTGGGGGATACACTGAAGCTTTCTTT. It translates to CASSVAGGYTEAFF.

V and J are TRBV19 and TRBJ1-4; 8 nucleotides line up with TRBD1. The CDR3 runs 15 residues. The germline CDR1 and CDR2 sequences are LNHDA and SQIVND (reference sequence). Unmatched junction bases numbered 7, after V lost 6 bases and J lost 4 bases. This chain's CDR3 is CASRAPGGFNEKLFF. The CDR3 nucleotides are TGTGCCAGTAGAGCCCCAGGGGGCTTTAATGAAAAACTGTTTTTT.

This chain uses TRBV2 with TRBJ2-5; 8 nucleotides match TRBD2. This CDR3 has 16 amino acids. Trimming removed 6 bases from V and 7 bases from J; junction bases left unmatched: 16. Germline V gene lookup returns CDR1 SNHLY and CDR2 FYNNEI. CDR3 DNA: TGTGCCAGCAGAGAGATGACTAGCGCACAAGTAGGGACCCAGTACTTC. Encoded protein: CASREMTSAQVGTQYF.

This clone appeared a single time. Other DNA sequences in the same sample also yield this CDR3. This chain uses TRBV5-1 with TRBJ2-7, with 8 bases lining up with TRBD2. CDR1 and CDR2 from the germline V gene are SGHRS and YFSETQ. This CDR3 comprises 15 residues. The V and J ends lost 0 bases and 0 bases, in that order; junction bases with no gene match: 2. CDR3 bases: TGCGCCAGCAGCTTGGTTGCGGGGGGCTCCTACGAGCAGTACTTC. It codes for CASSLVAGGSYEQYF.